The 8 T cell receptor beta chains below were found in one sample sequenced in a study of cytomegalovirus exposure and HLA in healthy donors. PCR primers comprised 60 Vbeta and 13 Jbeta primers. Profiled with immunoSEQ multiplex PCR; TCRdb holds only in-frame clones, not every one. Among 140,000 to 150,000 clones, around 80% were seen once, and the ten largest hold 2.5% to 3%. Sequences were obtained from PBMCs. These TCRs come from a female donor in good health and CMV-seronegative.

The V and J genes are TRBV7-6 and TRBJ2-7; TRBD2 matches at 12 bases. The CDR3 runs 17 residues. From germline, CDR1 is SGHVS and CDR2 FNYEAQ. The V segment lost 1 base and the J segment 9 bases; nucleotides outside the gene matches: 13. This CDR3 is CASSLVGTSGPQRGQYF. CDR3 DNA sequence: TGTGCCAGCAGCTTAGTCGGGACTAGCGGGCCCCAACGGGGGCAGTACTTC.

With respect to this clone: The same CDR3 is also encoded by other DNA sequences in this sample. V gene TRBV27 combines with J gene TRBJ1-6; D is undetermined. Germline V gives CDR1 MNHEY, CDR2 SMNVEV (reference sequence). Trimming stripped 5 bases from V and 4 bases from J, with 12 bases between. The length of the CDR3 is 15 residues. The CDR3 nucleotides are TGTGCCAGCAGTCCCCGGACTGATTATAATTCACCCCTCCACTTT. Translated, it gives CASSPRTDYNSPLHF.

The V and J genes are TRBV7-9 and TRBJ1-2; TRBD1 matches 7 bases. Germline CDR1 is SEHNR and CDR2 is FQNEAQ (reference sequence). This CDR3 contains 16 residues. With 5 bases clipped from V and 4 bases from J, the junction kept 13 bases outside the gene matches. The CDR3 protein is CASSTNRGAGPYGYTF. The CDR3 nucleotides read TGTGCCAGCAGCACAAACAGGGGCGCAGGTCCCTATGGCTACACCTTC.

This clone came up a few times. This chain uses TRBV29-1 with TRBJ2-6, with a weak D call TRBD2 (6 bases). Germline CDR1 SQVTM, CDR2 ANQGSEA. Trimming took 4 bases from V and 6 from J, leaving 19 bases between them. The CDR3 is 16 residues long. CDR3 loop: CSVAGERGGQANVLTF. The DNA for the CDR3 is TGCAGCGTTGCGGGGGAGAGGGGCGGACAGGCCAACGTCCTGACTTTC.

The chain recombines TRBV6-1 with TRBJ2-2; 9 positions agree with TRBD2. Germline CDR1 and CDR2: MNHNS and SASEGT. The CDR3 has 16 residues. The J segment lost 5 bases and the V segment lost 4 bases, leaving 8 bases of the junction unmatched. This CDR3 reads CASSALSSGSTGELFF. In DNA form, the CDR3 reads TGTGCCAGCAGTGCGTTGAGTAGCGGGAGTACCGGGGAGCTGTTTTTT.

This clone was observed a single time. The V and J genes are TRBV7-6 and TRBJ2-2, with 16 positions matching TRBD2. J lost 0 bases, V lost 2 bases, and 9 bases had no gene match. The CDR3 sequence is 21 residues long. From germline, CDR1 is SGHVS and CDR2 FNYEAQ. CDR3 nucleotides: TGTGCCAGCAGCTTACCGCCCGGGACTAGCGGGAGGGTAGCGAACACCGGGGAGCTGTTTTTT. This gives the protein CASSLPPGTSGRVANTGELFF.

The rearrangement links TRBV6-1 to TRBJ2-1, with 8 bases matching TRBD2. Germline V gene lookup returns CDR1 MNHNS and CDR2 SASEGT. The CDR3 has 14 residues. V lost 10 bases and J lost 13; bases outside the gene matches: 18. The CDR3 DNA is TGTGCCACCCACGTCCGGGAGGGTCGCATTATACAGTTCTTC. It specifies CATHVREGRIIQFF.

The J gene is TRBJ1-2, the V gene TRBV7-2, with D possibly matching TRBD1 (5 bases). Germline V CDR1 and CDR2: SGHTA, FQGNSA. The CDR3 length is 16 residues. Trimming stripped 1 base from V and 0 bases from J, with 12 bases between. This chain's CDR3 is CASSLGPTDSNYGYTF. The CDR3 DNA reads as TGTGCCAGCAGCTTAGGTCCGACAGACTCTAACTATGGCTACACCTTC.